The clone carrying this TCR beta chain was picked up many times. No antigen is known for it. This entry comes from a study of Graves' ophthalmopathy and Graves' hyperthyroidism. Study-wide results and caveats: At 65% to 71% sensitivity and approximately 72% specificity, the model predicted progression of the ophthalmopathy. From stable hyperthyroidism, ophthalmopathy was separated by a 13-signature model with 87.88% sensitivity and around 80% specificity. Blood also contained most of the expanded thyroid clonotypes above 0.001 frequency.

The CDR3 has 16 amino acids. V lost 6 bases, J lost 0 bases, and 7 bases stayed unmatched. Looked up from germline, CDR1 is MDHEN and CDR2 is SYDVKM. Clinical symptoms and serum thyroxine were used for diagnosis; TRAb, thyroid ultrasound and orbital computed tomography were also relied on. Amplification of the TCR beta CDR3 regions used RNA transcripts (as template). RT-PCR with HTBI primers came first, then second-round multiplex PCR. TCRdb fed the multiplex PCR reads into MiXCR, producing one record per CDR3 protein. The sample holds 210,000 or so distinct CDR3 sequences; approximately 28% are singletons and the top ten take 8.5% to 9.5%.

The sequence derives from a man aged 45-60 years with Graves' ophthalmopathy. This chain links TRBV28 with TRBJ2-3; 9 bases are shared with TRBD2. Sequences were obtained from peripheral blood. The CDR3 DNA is TGTGCCAGCAGCTTAGGTACTAGCGGGAGCACAGATACGCAGTATTTT. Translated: CASSLGTSGSTDTQYF.